The clone carrying this T cell receptor (beta chain) was seen a single time. The CDR3 sequence is 14 residues long. Per germline, CDR1 MDHEN and CDR2 SYDVKM. Deletions cut 6 bases from V and 2 bases from J, with 14 bases between. This entry comes from a study of lymphopenia after photon versus proton radiotherapy. The method was immunoSEQ multiplex PCR; TCRdb's version includes in-frame clones alone and lacks a portion of them. The sample has about 70,000 clones; less than 95% are singletons. The chain uses TRBV28 and TRBJ2-7; D is perhaps TRBD1 or TRBD2 (5 bases each). The sequenced sample was peripheral blood, obtained from a patient treated with photon-based radiotherapy. The TCR originated in a woman aged 40 to 50 with cholangiocarcinoma. The CDR3 nucleotides are TGTGCCAGCAGCACCGGGACCGAGGCCTACGAGCAGTACTTC. It encodes CASSTGTEAYEQYF. The entire variable domain, with the rest obtained from reference TRBV28 and TRBJ2-7, is as follows: DVKVTQSSRYLVKRTGEKVFLECVQDMDHENMFWYRQDPGLGLRLIYFSYDVKMKEKGDIPEGYSVSREKKERFSLILESASTNQTSMYLCASSTGTEAYEQYFGPGTRLTVT.